The present T cell receptor beta chain was sequenced within a study of cytomegalovirus exposure and HLA in healthy donors (dated by TCRdb to the late 2010s). Concerning the study at large: The 666 repertoires of the first cohort and the 110 or so validation repertoires were produced on the same platform, according to a later analysis. A separate validation cohort of 90 to 150 different subjects was used in addition to the roughly 670-subject first cohort. The study combined high-throughput TCR immunosequencing, statistical association of individual TCRs with disease status, and machine learning to predict cytomegalovirus infection status. The aim of the study was to test whether cataloging public T cell receptors could identify signatures of past pathogen exposure.

General study outcomes and caveats: A later analysis had no HLA typing for the validation cohort, so co-occurrence there was scored across all 110 or so repertoires. A total of fewer than 200 TCR beta chains were listed by the study as associated with cytomegalovirus. According to the authors, the approach could potentially be generalized to other disease states and immunological phenotypes. Of the cluster scores, roughly 93% were above 0 in a later analysis, which found that TCRs clustered in the first cohort also tended to co-occur in the 120 or so validation repertoires. The classifier was reported to diagnose cytomegalovirus status with high specificity and sensitivity in both the original and validation cohorts. Most TCR sequences were observed very rarely across donors, whereas some public TCRs were present in many individuals. In vitro tests confirmed that three of the cytomegalovirus-associated TCR beta chains recognize cytomegalovirus antigens.

Libraries were constructed by the immunoSEQ multiplex PCR assay. In the source study's methods: To diagnose cytomegalovirus status from the catalog of TCR beta chain sequences, a statistical classification framework was built. TCRdb retrieved this table from immuneACCESS and kept in-frame rearrangements only. Not all clones are present; in checked studies, unresolved V genes account for under half, and no reason is known for the remainder. The V and J calls and the clone size are those of that table, but D and trimming were determined from the DNA. The sample includes some 140,000 clones, with about 82% observed a single time. The ten biggest clones cover 2% to 2.5% of the sample. From cysteine to phenylalanine, the CDR3 is 17 amino acids long. Solely the CDR3 DNA is kept, with 51 bases framed from the first base. For CDR1 and CDR2, the germline V gene lists SNHLY and FYNNEI. V and J are trimmed by 0 bases and 3 bases, and the gene matches miss 11 bases of the junction.

Worth noting for this clone: Its antigen target is currently unknown. Base quality data are lacking; no much larger clone is found one base away.

The donors belonged to the validation cohort of under 150 subjects, which was separate from the approximately 700-subject first cohort. Recombination joined TRBV2 with TRBJ2-7; the junction holds 7 bases that match TRBD2. The sequence was collected from a human donor in good health. The source material was PBMCs. The base sequence is TGTGCCAGCAGTGAAGCAGCGGGGTATTCCCTCTACTACGAGCAGTACTTC. Translated, this gives CASSEAAGYSLYYEQYF.